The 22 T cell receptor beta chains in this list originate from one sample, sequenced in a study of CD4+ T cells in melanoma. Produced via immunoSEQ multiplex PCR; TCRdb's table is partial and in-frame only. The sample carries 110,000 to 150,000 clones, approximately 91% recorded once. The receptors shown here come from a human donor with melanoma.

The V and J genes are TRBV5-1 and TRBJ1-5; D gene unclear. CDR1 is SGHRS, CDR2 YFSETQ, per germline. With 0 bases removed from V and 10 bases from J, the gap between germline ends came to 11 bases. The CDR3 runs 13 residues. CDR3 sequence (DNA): TGCGCCAGCAGCTTGGAAAGTAAAGCCCCCCAGCATTTT. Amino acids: CASSLESKAPQHF.

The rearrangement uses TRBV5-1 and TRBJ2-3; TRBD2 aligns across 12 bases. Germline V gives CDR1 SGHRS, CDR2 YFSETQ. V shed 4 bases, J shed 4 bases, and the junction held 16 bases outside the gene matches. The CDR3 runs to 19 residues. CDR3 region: CASSPNGLAGWLSADTQYF. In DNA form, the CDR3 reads TGCGCCAGCAGCCCGAATGGACTAGCGGGGTGGCTTAGCGCAGATACGCAGTATTTT. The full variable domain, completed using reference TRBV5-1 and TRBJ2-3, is KAGVTQTPRYLIKTRGQQVTLSCSPISGHRSVSWYQQTPGQGLQFLFEYFSETQRNKGNFPGRFSGRQFSNSRSEMNVSTLELGDSALYLCASSPNGLAGWLSADTQYFGPGTRLTVL.

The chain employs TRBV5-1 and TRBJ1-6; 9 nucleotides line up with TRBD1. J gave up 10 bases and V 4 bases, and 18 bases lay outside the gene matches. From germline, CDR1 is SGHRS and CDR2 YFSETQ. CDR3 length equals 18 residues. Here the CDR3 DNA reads TGCGCCAGCAGCCTGGGGCCGGGACAGGGAAGTGATGTGTCACCCCTCCACTTT. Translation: CASSLGPGQGSDVSPLHF.

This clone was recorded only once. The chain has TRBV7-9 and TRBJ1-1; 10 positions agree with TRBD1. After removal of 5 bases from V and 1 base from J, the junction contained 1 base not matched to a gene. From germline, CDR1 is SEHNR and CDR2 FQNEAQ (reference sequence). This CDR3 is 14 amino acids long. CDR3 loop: CASSRTGGNTEAFF. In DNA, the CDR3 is TGTGCCAGCAGCAGGACAGGGGGGAACACTGAAGCTTTCTTT.

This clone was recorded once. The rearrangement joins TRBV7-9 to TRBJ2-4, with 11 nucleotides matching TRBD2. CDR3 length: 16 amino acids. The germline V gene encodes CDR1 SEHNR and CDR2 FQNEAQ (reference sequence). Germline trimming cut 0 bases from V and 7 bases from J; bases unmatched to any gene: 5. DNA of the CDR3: TGTGCCAGCAGCTTAGCGCTGGTAGCGGGGGGGAACATTCAGTACTTC. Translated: CASSLALVAGGNIQYF.

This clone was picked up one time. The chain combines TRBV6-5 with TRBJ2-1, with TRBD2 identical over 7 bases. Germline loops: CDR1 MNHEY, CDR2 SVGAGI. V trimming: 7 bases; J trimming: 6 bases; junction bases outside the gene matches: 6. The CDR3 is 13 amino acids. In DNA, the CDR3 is TGTGCCAGCACCTTTAGCGGGTCCAATGAGCAGTTCTTC. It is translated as CASTFSGSNEQFF.

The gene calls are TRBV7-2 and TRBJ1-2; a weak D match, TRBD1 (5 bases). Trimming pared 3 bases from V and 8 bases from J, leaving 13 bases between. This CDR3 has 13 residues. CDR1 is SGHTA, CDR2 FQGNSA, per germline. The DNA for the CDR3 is TGTGCCAGCAGCTTTAGCAGGGCGCAAGGCTACACCTTC. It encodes CASSFSRAQGYTF.

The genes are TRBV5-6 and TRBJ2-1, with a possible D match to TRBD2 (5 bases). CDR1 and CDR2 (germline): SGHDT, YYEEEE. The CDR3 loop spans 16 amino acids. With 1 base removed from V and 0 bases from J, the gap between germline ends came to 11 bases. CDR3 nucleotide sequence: TGTGCCAGCAGCTTGCTCAGCGGCCTCTCCTACAATGAGCAGTTCTTC. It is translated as CASSLLSGLSYNEQFF.

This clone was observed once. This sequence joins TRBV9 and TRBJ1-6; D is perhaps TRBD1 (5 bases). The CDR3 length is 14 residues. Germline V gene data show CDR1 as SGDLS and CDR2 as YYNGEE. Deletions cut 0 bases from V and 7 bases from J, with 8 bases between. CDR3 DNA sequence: TGTGCCAGCAGCGTAGGGGGGGACAATTCACCCCTCCACTTT. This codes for CASSVGGDNSPLHF.

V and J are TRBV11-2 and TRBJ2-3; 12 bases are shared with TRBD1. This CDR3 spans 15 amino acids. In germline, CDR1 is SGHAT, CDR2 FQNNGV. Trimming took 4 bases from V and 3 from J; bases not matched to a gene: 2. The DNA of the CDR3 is TGTGCCAGCAGCTCGGGACAGGGGGCAACAGATACGCAGTATTTT. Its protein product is CASSSGQGATDTQYF.

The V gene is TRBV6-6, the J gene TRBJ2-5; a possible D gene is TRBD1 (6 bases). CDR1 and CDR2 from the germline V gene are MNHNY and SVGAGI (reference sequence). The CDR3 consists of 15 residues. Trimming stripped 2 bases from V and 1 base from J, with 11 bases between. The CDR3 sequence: CASSYDEGGQETQYF. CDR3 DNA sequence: TGTGCCAGCAGTTACGATGAAGGGGGCCAAGAGACCCAGTACTTC.

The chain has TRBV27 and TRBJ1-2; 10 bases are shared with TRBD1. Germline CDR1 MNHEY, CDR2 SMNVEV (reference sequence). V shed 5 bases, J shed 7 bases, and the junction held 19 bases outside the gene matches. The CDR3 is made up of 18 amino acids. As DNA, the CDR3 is TGTGCCAGCAGTGCAAAAGGTCCCGGGACAGGGGATCGAGGTGGCTACACCTTC. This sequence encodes CASSAKGPGTGDRGGYTF.

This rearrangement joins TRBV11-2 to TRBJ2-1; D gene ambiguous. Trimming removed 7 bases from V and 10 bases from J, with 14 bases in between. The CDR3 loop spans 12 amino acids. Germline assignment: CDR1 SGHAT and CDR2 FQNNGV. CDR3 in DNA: TGTGCCAGCACCATTCCCCCCGGCGAGCAGTTCTTC. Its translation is CASTIPPGEQFF. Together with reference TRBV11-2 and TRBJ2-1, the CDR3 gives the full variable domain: EAGVAQSPRYKIIEKRQSVAFWCNPISGHATLYWYQQILGQGPKLLIQFQNNGVVDDSQLPKDRFSAERLKGVDSTLKIQPAKLEDSAVYLCASTIPPGEQFFGPGTRLTVL.

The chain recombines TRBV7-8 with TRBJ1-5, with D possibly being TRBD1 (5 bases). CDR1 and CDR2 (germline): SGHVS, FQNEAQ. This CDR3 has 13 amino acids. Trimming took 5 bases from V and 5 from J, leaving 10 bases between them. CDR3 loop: CASSDQGHQPQHF. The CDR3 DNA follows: TGTGCCAGCAGCGATCAGGGCCATCAGCCCCAGCATTTT. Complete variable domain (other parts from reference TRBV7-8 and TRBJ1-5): GAGVSQSPRYKVAKRGQDVALRCDPISGHVSLFWYQQALGQGPEFLTYFQNEAQLDKSGLPSDRFFAERPEGSVSTLKIQRTQQEDSAVYLCASSDQGHQPQHFGDGTRLSIL.

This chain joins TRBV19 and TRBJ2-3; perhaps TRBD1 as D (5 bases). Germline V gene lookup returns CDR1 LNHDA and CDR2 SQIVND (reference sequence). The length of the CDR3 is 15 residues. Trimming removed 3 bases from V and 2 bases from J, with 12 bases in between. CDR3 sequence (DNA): TGTGCCAGTAGTATGGGGATCAGGGTCACAGATACGCAGTATTTT. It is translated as CASSMGIRVTDTQYF.

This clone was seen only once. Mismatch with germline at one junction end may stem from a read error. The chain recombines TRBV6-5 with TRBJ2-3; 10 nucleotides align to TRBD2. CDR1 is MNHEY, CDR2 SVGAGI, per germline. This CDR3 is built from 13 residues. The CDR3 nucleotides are TGTGCCAGCAGTTACTCGCTAGCGGGGGATCTTCATTTT. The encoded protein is CASSYSLAGDLHF.

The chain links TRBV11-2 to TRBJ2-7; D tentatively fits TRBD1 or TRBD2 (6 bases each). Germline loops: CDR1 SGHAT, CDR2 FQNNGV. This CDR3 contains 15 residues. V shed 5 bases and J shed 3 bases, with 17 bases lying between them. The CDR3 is CASSPVGGTGYEQYF. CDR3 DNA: TGTGCCAGCAGCCCGGTGGGGGGCACTGGCTACGAGCAGTACTTC.

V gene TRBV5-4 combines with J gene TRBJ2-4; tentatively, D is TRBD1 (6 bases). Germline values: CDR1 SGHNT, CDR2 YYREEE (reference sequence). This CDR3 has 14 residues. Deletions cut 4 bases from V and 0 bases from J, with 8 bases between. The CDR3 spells CASSKTGAKNIQYF. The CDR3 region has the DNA TGTGCCAGCAGCAAGACAGGAGCCAAAAACATTCAGTACTTC.

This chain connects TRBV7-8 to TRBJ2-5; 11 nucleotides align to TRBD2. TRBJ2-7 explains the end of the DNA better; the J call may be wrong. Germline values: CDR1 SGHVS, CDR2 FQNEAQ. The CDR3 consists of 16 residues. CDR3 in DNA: TGTGCCAGCAGCCCCGCCCTAGCGGGGGGAGACTACGAGCAGTACTTC. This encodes CASSPALAGGDYEQYF.

The CDR3 here is CASSVLEGNTQYF. The CDR3 region has the DNA TGTGCCAGCAGTGTGCTAGAGGGCAATACGCAGTATTTT. The J gene is TRBJ2-3, the V gene TRBV6-4; a weak D match, TRBD2 (5 bases). Deletions cut 4 bases from V and 7 bases from J, with 12 bases between. In germline, CDR1 is MRHNA, CDR2 SNTAGT. The CDR3 runs to 13 residues.

The CDR3 nucleotides are TGTGCCAGCTCATCCGGGACAGGGGGTTCTGGAGCTGAAGCTTTCTTT. This encodes CASSSGTGGSGAEAFF. V and J are TRBV18 and TRBJ1-1; 11 positions agree with TRBD1. After removal of 5 bases from V and 6 bases from J, the junction contained 11 bases not matched to a gene. Germline CDR1 KGHSH, CDR2 LQKENI. The CDR3 is made up of 16 amino acids.

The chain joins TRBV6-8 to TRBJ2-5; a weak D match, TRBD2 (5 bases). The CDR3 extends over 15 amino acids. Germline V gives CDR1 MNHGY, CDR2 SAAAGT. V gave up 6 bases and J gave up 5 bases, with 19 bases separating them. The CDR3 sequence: CASRRTSSGEETQYF. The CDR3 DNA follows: TGTGCCAGCAGACGGACGTCTTCTGGGGAGGAGACCCAGTACTTC.